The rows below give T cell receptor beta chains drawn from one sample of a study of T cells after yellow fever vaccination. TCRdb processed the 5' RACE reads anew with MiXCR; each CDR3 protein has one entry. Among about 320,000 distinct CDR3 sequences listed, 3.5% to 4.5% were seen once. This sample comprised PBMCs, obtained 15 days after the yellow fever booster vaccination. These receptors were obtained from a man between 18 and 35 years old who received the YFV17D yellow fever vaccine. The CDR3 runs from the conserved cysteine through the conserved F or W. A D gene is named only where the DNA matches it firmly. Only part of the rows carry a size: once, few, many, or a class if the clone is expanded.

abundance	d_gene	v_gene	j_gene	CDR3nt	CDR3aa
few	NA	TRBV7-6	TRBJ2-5	TGTGCCAGCAGCTTAGCGCAAGGTAGCCAAGAGACCCAGTACTTC	CASSLAQGSQETQYF
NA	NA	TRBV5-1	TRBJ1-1	TGCGCCAGCAGCTTGCAAGGACAGAGTTCTGAAGCTTTCTTT	CASSLQGQSSEAFF
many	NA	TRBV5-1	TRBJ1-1	TGCGCCAGCAGCGCGGACGCAGGACAGAACACTGAAGCTTTCTTT	CASSADAGQNTEAFF
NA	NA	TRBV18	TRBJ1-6	TGTGCCAGCTCACCCCGTCAAGTCATCCAGAATTCACCCCTCCACTTT	CASSPRQVIQNSPLHF
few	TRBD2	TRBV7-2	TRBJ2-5	TGTGCCAGCAGCCGACAGCGGGGGGAAGAGACCCAGTACTTC	CASSRQRGEETQYF
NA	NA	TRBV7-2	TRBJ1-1	TGTGCCAGCAGGCTGGGACCTGAAGCTTTCTTT	CASRLGPEAFF
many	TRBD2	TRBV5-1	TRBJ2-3	TGCGCCAGCAGCCCTGGGACTAGCGGGGTCACAGATACGCAGTATTTT	CASSPGTSGVTDTQYF
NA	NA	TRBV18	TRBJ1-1	TGTGCCAGCTCACCACCGAAAGGGGGGTGGGCCACTGAAGCTTTCTTT	CASSPPKGGWATEAFF
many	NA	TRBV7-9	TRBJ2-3	TGTGCCAGCAGGCGGGACCGTACAGATACGCAGTATTTT	CASRRDRTDTQYF
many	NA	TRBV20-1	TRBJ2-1	TGCAGTGCTAGAGATTACCGGGGGCGGGAATATGAGCAGTTCTTC	CSARDYRGREYEQFF
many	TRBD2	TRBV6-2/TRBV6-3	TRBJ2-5	TGTGCCAGCAGTCAGGGAGGGAGGGAAGTAGAGACCCAGTACTTC	CASSQGGREVETQYF
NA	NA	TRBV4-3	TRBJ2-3	TGCGCCAGCAGCCAAGAAGGCGGGGGCGGTGGGGGCACAGATACGCAGTATTTT	CASSQEGGGGGGTDTQYF
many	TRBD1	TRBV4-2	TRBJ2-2	TGTGCCAGCAGCCAAGAGGCAGGGGGTTTGGAGGAGCTGTTTTTT	CASSQEAGGLEELFF
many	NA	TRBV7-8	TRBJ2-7	TGTGCCAGCAGCCCTCGACGGACAGCCGACGAGCAGTACTTC	CASSPRRTADEQYF
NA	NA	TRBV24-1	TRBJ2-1	TGTGCCACCGCAGGACAGCCCTCCTACAATGAGCAGTTCTTC	CATAGQPSYNEQFF
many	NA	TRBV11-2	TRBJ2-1	TGTGCCAGCCGGGACCTCAGCTCCTACAATGAGCAGTTCTTC	CASRDLSSYNEQFF
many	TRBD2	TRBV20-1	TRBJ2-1	TGCAGTGCTGAGGGACTAGCGGGGGGACTCAATGAGCAGTTCTTC	CSAEGLAGGLNEQFF
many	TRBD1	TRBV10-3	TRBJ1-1	TGTGCCATCAAAGCAGGGGGCACTGAAGCTTTCTTT	CAIKAGGTEAFF
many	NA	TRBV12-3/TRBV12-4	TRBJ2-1	TGTGCCAGCAGTTTGTCTGGGAGAGAGCAGTTCTTC	CASSLSGREQFF
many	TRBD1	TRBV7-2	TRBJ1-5	TGTGCCAGCAGTGACAGGGTATTGGGTGGCGGTCAGCCCCAGCATTTT	CASSDRVLGGGQPQHF
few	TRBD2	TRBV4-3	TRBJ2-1	TGCGCCAGCAGCCAAGGAGCGGGGGACTACAATGAGCAGTTCTTC	CASSQGAGDYNEQFF
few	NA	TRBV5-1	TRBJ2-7	TGCGCCAGCAGCCCTTCGTGGGGGAACGAGCAGTACTTC	CASSPSWGNEQYF
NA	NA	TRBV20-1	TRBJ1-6	TGCAGTGCTCCTGTCGGGGGGGAAGGGCCACCCCTCCACTTT	CSAPVGGEGPPLHF
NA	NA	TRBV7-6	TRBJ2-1	TGTGCCAGCAGCTTAGTCGGGGGGCTATACAATGAGCAGTTCTTC	CASSLVGGLYNEQFF
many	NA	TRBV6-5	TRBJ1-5	TGTGCCAGCAGGACCGGGACTACGGCTCGGGAGCCCCAGCATTTT	CASRTGTTAREPQHF
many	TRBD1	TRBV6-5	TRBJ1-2	TGTGCCAGCAGCAAGACAGGGGCCGGCACCGTCTATGGCTACACCTTC	CASSKTGAGTVYGYTF
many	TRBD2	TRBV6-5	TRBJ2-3	TGTGCCAGCAGTTACTCGGCTTTAGCGGGGACAGATACGCAGTATTTT	CASSYSALAGTDTQYF
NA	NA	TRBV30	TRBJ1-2	TGTGCCTGGAGCTCTTATGGAGTCTACACCTTC	CAWSSYGVYTF
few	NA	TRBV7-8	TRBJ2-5	TGTGCCAGCAGCCTGGGTGGTTATACCGGGGAGACCCAGTACTTC	CASSLGGYTGETQYF
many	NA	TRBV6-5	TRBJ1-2	TGTGCCAGCAACCGGCCGGGCCTACAAGGCTACACCTTC	CASNRPGLQGYTF
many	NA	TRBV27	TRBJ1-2	TGTGCCAGCAGTTTATCCGGTCTGGGCCCCTATGGCTACACCTTC	CASSLSGLGPYGYTF
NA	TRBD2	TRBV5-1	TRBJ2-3	TGCGCCAGCAGCCCGCAAGCGGGGGGGCGGATAGATACGCAGTATTTT	CASSPQAGGRIDTQYF
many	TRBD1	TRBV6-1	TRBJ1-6	TGTGCCAGCAGTGAAAGGGACAGGGGAAGGAATTCACCCCTCCACTTT	CASSERDRGRNSPLHF
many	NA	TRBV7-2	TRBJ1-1	TGTGCCAGCAGCTTTGTAGGCAGCCAAGCTTTCTTT	CASSFVGSQAFF
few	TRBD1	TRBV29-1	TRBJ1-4	TGCAGCGTAATGGACAGGGGGCCTGCAACTAATGAAAAACTGTTTTTT	CSVMDRGPATNEKLFF
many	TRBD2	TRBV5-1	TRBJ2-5	TGCGCCAGCAGCGACGGACTAGCGGCAAAAGAGACCCAGTACTTC	CASSDGLAAKETQYF
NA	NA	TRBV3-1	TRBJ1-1	TGTGCCAGCAGCGTATCGAACAGGGTAGGCACTGAAGCTTTCTTT	CASSVSNRVGTEAFF
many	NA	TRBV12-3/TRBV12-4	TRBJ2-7	TGTGCCAGCAGGGGTGAGGGCTCCTACGAGCAGTACTTC	CASRGEGSYEQYF
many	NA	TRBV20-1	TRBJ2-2	TGCAGTGCTAGAGAAGGGCGCACCGGGGAGCTGTTTTTT	CSAREGRTGELFF
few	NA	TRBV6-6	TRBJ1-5	TGTGCCAGCACCAAGGGGGGCGGGAATCAGCCCCAGCATTTT	CASTKGGGNQPQHF
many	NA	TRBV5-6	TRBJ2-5	TGTGCCAGCAGCTTGGGTGACGCCATATCCCAGTACTTC	CASSLGDAISQYF
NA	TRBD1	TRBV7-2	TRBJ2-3	TGTGCCAGCAGGGGACAGGTGGGCACAGATACGCAGTATTTT	CASRGQVGTDTQYF
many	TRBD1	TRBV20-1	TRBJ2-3	TGCAGTGCGCCCGGGACAGGGGTAGATACGCAGTATTTT	CSAPGTGVDTQYF
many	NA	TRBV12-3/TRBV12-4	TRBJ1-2	TGTGCCAGCAGTAAAAGGGAGGGCTACACCTTC	CASSKREGYTF
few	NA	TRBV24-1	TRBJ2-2	TGTGCCACCAGTGATTTGCCCACCGGGGAGCTGTTTTTT	CATSDLPTGELFF
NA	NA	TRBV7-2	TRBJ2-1	TGTGCCAGCAGCGTGGGACGGAGGGGCTCCTACAATGAGCAGTTCTTC	CASSVGRRGSYNEQFF
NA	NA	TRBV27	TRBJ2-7	TGTGCCAGCAGCCAGTCCCCTGCCCGAGTCTACGAGCAGTACTTC	CASSQSPARVYEQYF
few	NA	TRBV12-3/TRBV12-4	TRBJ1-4	TGTGCCAGCAGTTTATATGAGAATGAAAAACTGTTTTTT	CASSLYENEKLFF
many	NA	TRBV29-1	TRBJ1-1	TGCAGCGTTACAGGTCCGAACACTGAAGCTTTCTTT	CSVTGPNTEAFF
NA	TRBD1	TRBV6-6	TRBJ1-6	TGTGCCAGCAGTAACCCCGGGACAGATTCACCCCTCCACTTT	CASSNPGTDSPLHF
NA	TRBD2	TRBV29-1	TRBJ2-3	TGCAGCGTTGAATCAGGGCTAGCGGGAGATAGCACAGATACGCAGTATTTT	CSVESGLAGDSTDTQYF
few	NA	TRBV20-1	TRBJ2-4	TGCAGTCCCAGGGATCTAGCCAAAAACATTCAGTACTTC	CSPRDLAKNIQYF
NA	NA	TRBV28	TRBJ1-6	TGTGCCAGCAGTCCCCCGGGCCCTAATTCACCCCTCCACTTT	CASSPPGPNSPLHF
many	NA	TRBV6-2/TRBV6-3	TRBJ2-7	TGTGCCAGCAGTTACCTGACGCCCTACGAGCAGTACTTC	CASSYLTPYEQYF